A single sample is the source of the 16 T cell receptor beta chains below, sequenced in a study of OX40 agonist ivuxolimab in advanced cancers. Assay: immunoSEQ multiplex PCR; the TCRdb copy retains only in-frame clones and omits some. Among some 78,000 clones listed, more than 75% were seen once. The starting material was CD4+ or CD8+ T cells sorted from blood, obtained in a trial of the OX40 agonist ivuxolimab. The receptor source for this set is an adult with an advanced solid tumor such as melanoma, head and neck, liver or kidney cancer.

This clone was observed once. V is TRBV19 and J is TRBJ1-2; 7 nucleotides match TRBD1. The CDR3 covers 15 residues. V shed 1 base, J shed 6 bases, and the junction held 8 bases outside the gene matches. CDR1 is LNHDA, CDR2 SQIVND, per germline (reference sequence). The CDR3 is CASSIADRRTNGYTF. The CDR3 region has the DNA TGTGCCAGTAGTATAGCGGACAGGCGTACTAATGGCTACACCTTC. Filled out from reference TRBV19 and TRBJ1-2, the complete variable domain reads DGGITQSPKYLFRKEGQNVTLSCEQNLNHDAMYWYRQDPGQGLRLIYYSQIVNDFQKGDIAEGYSVSREKKESFPLTVTSAQKNPTAFYLCASSIADRRTNGYTFGSGTRLTVV.

This clone was found a few times. V usage is TRBV6-5 and J usage is TRBJ2-5; no clear D gene. The V gene lost 0 bases and the J gene lost 7 bases, with 9 bases spanning the gap. The germline gives CDR1 MNHEY, CDR2 SVGAGI. The CDR3 is 13 residues long. This CDR3 is CASSYSGPGTQYF. The CDR3 coding sequence is TGTGCCAGCAGTTACTCCGGGCCGGGGACCCAGTACTTC.

The V gene is TRBV19, the J gene TRBJ1-1, with D possibly TRBD1 on 5 matching bases. From germline, CDR1 is LNHDA and CDR2 SQIVND (reference sequence). The CDR3 runs to 14 residues. V shed 7 bases and J shed 11 bases, with 23 bases lying between them. The CDR3 spells CASTIRTNQNRAFF. The CDR3, as DNA: TGTGCCAGTACCATACGCACCAATCAAAACAGGGCTTTCTTT.

This sequence joins TRBV7-2 and TRBJ2-5, with a weak D call TRBD1 (6 bases). The germline V and J ends were trimmed by 5 bases and 5 bases, with 12 bases remaining between them. The CDR3 has 13 residues. The germline V gene encodes CDR1 SGHTA and CDR2 FQGNSA. Here the CDR3 DNA reads TGTGCCAGCAGCAGGGGGTTCGAGGAGACCCAGTACTTC. This encodes CASSRGFEETQYF.

This clone appeared a few times. J is TRBJ2-1 and V is TRBV29-1, with unresolved D. With 6 bases removed from V and 6 bases from J, the gap between germline ends came to 9 bases. The CDR3 consists of 11 residues. Germline V gene sequence: CDR1 SQVTM, CDR2 ANQGSEA. The CDR3 region has the DNA TGCAGCGTCGGAGACGGCAATGAGCAGTTCTTC. Encoded protein: CSVGDGNEQFF.

The V and J genes are TRBV5-1 and TRBJ2-5, with D perhaps being TRBD1 or TRBD2 (6 bases each). The CDR3 covers 13 residues. Trimming took 3 bases from V and 4 from J, leaving 10 bases between them. CDR1 and CDR2 (germline): SGHRS, YFSETQ. The CDR3 loop reads CASSSPGAETQYF. As DNA, the CDR3 is TGCGCCAGCAGCTCCCCGGGGGCAGAGACCCAGTACTTC.

This clone showed up just once. The V call is TRBV5-6, the J call TRBJ2-5; 7 bases line up with TRBD1. CDR3 size: 15 residues. Trimming took 0 bases from V and 5 from J; bases not matched to a gene: 7. Per the germline V gene, CDR1 is SGHDT and CDR2 is YYEEEE. CDR3 residues: CASSLAEGGAETQYF. In nucleotides, the CDR3 is TGTGCCAGCAGCTTGGCGGAAGGGGGCGCGGAGACCCAGTACTTC.

The chain links TRBV7-9 to TRBJ1-2; no definite D call. CDR1 and CDR2 from the germline V gene are SEHNR and FQNEAQ (reference sequence). V was cut by 2 bases and J by 4 bases, with 14 bases left in between. This CDR3 has 15 residues. DNA of the CDR3: TGTGCCAGCAGCTTACATGGCGGCTCGTCCTATGGCTACACCTTC. It yields the protein CASSLHGGSSYGYTF.

The J gene is TRBJ2-1, the V gene TRBV18; D uncertain. There are 15 residues in the CDR3. V lost 2 bases and J 0 bases, leaving 8 bases between the germline ends. CDR1 is KGHSH, CDR2 LQKENI, per germline. The CDR3 DNA reads as TGTGCCAGCTCACCAATGGCAGCCTCCTACAATGAGCAGTTCTTC. Translating gives CASSPMAASYNEQFF.

A remark on this clone: The CDR3 does not end in the conserved phenylalanine or tryptophan, so this is likely a read error. The chain carries TRBV27 and TRBJ1-5; the D gene is possibly TRBD1 (6 bases). Per germline, CDR1 MNHEY and CDR2 SMNVEV (reference sequence). The CDR3 has 16 amino acids. V was pared by 6 bases and J by 0 bases, with 15 bases between. CDR3 DNA sequence: TGTGCCAGCAGCTTACACAGGGCCTATAGCAATCAGCCCCAGCATCTT. The encoded protein is CASSLHRAYSNQPQHL.

For this clone: This sample includes further DNA sequences coding for the same CDR3. CDR3: CASSLVDQPQHF. The CDR3 DNA sequence: TGTGCCAGCAGCTTAGTAGATCAGCCCCAGCATTTT. The chain links TRBV7-9 to TRBJ1-5; D gene unclear. The CDR3 contains 12 residues. Trimming removed 1 base at V and 5 bases at J, with 3 bases between. Germline V CDR1 and CDR2: SEHNR, FQNEAQ (reference sequence).

This clone appeared a few times. The same CDR3 can be traced to other DNA sequences in this sample. The CDR3 is CASSIDPSYNEQFF. In DNA, the CDR3 is TGTGCCAGTAGTATAGATCCCTCCTACAATGAGCAGTTCTTC. The rearrangement joins TRBV19 to TRBJ2-1; D call uncertain. Germline loops: CDR1 LNHDA, CDR2 SQIVND (reference sequence). Trimming left V 0 bases short and J 0 bases short, with 3 bases between. The CDR3 has 14 amino acids.

The rearrangement joins TRBV28 to TRBJ1-5; D is possibly TRBD1 (5 bases). CDR1 MDHEN and CDR2 SYDVKM come from the germline V gene. Trimming removed 8 bases at V and 5 bases at J, with 10 bases between. The CDR3 contains 12 residues. CDR3 region: CASFSGDQPQHF. The CDR3, as DNA: TGTGCCAGCTTTTCGGGGGATCAGCCCCAGCATTTT.

The J gene is TRBJ2-5, the V gene TRBV7-9, with D perhaps matching TRBD1 or TRBD2 (5 bases each). The V gene lost 4 bases and the J gene lost 5 bases, with 17 bases spanning the gap. The CDR3 contains 15 residues. Germline CDR1 reads SEHNR; CDR2 reads FQNEAQ (reference sequence). CDR3 nucleotides: TGTGCCAGCAGCTCCGGGACCCACTCCGGGGAGACCCAGTACTTC. Its protein is CASSSGTHSGETQYF.

CDR3 in amino acids: CASPTGGFQETQYF. The DNA of the CDR3 is TGTGCCAGCCCAACAGGAGGGTTTCAAGAGACCCAGTACTTC. The rearrangement links TRBV6-5 to TRBJ2-5; D may be TRBD2 (6 bases). This CDR3 spans 14 amino acids. Trimming took 8 bases from V and 2 from J, leaving 15 bases between them. Germline CDR1 and CDR2: MNHEY and SVGAGI.

This clone has only one observation. The rearrangement joins TRBV6-6 to TRBJ2-6; 8 bases are a match to TRBD1. Germline V gene sequence: CDR1 MNHNY, CDR2 SVGAGI (reference sequence). V was pared by 6 bases and J by 4 bases, with 5 bases of the junction left unmatched. This CDR3 comprises 15 residues. The CDR3 spells CASSGRGPGANVLTF. CDR3 in DNA: TGTGCCAGCAGCGGCAGGGGGCCCGGGGCCAACGTCCTGACTTTC.